This entry lists 21 T cell receptor beta chains sequenced from one sample in a study of blood T cell repertoires in COVID-19. Repertoires were generated with immunoSEQ multiplex PCR, while TCRdb's copy carries only in-frame clones and drops some. Of around 180,000 clones in the sample, 80% to 90% are singletons; the top ten hold around 21%. Sequences were obtained from peripheral blood. These receptors originate from a man aged 65-85 years with active or convalescent COVID-19.

The chain joins TRBV6-1 to TRBJ1-4; tentative D call: TRBD1 (6 bases). V gave up 3 bases and J gave up 1 base, with 9 bases separating them. From germline, CDR1 is MNHNS and CDR2 SASEGT. The CDR3 runs 15 residues. The CDR3 sequence is CASSEQGRTNEKLFF. CDR3 sequence (DNA): TGTGCCAGCAGTGAGCAGGGGCGAACTAATGAAAAACTGTTTTTT.

In its sample, this clone was seen once. The chain carries TRBV11-2 and TRBJ2-7; 7 bases map to TRBD1. V was pared by 2 bases and J by 3 bases, with 4 bases of the junction left unmatched. The V gene's germline CDR1 is SGHAT and CDR2 FQNNGV. The CDR3 has 14 amino acids. CDR3 protein: CASSLIGGLYEQYF. The CDR3 nucleotides are TGTGCCAGCAGCTTAATAGGGGGCCTCTACGAGCAGTACTTC.

CDR3 bases: TGTGCCAGCAGCACCCCGACAGGGGGGATTCCTGAAGCTTTCTTT. This codes for CASSTPTGGIPEAFF. J is TRBJ1-1 and V is TRBV21-1; TRBD1, the table's D call, lacks a check against the DNA. TRBV21-1 is listed as a pseudogene. The CDR3 contains 15 residues.

The chain combines TRBV28 with TRBJ2-5; possibly TRBD1 for D (6 bases). Germline CDR1 reads MDHEN; CDR2 reads SYDVKM. Trimming pared 3 bases from V and 3 bases from J, leaving 8 bases between. The CDR3 extends over 13 amino acids. DNA for the CDR3: TGTGCCAGCAGTTTGGACAGCAAAGAGACCCAGTACTTC. Its translation is CASSLDSKETQYF.

The V call is TRBV3-1 (or the pseudogene TRBV3-2), the J call TRBJ2-6; the D gene is possibly TRBD1 (6 bases). The CDR3 runs to 17 residues. Germline CDR1 and CDR2: LGHDT and YNNKEL (reference sequence). V was trimmed by 3 bases and J by 0 bases, leaving 12 bases between them. The CDR3 protein is CASSQHGQFSGANVLTF. The CDR3 region has the DNA TGTGCCAGCAGCCAGCATGGACAGTTCTCTGGGGCCAACGTCCTGACTTTC.

The V call is TRBV4-3, the J call TRBJ2-1, with D hard to call. Germline V CDR1 and CDR2: LGHNA, YSLEER. Between the trimmed V and J ends, which lost 3 bases and 6 bases, there was a span of 9 bases. This CDR3 has 13 residues. CDR3 sequence reads: CASSQRQGNEQFF. The CDR3 DNA sequence: TGCGCCAGCAGCCAGCGACAAGGCAATGAGCAGTTCTTC.

This clone was recorded once. The rearrangement uses TRBV6-2 or TRBV6-3 and TRBJ1-3; 9 bases align to TRBD1. Germline V gene data show CDR1 as MNHEY and CDR2 as SVGEGT. The CDR3 runs to 16 residues. Trimming at V came to 5 bases and at J to 0 bases, leaving 5 bases not matched to a gene. CDR3 in amino acids: CASSITGGRSGNTIYF. CDR3 nucleotides: TGTGCCAGCAGTATTACAGGGGGCCGCTCTGGAAACACCATATATTTT.

The chain uses TRBV5-1 and TRBJ2-3; TRBD2 agrees at 11 bases. The CDR3 loop spans 18 amino acids. J lost 0 bases, V lost 0 bases, and 6 bases had no gene match. Per the germline V gene, CDR1 is SGHRS and CDR2 is YFSETQ. The CDR3 DNA is TGCGCCAGCAGCTTGGTAGCGGGAGGGCCCACTAGCACAGATACGCAGTATTTT. Translation: CASSLVAGGPTSTDTQYF.

J is TRBJ2-7 and V is TRBV10-3, with D possibly being TRBD1 (5 bases). Deletions cut 6 bases from V and 5 bases from J, with 14 bases between. The CDR3 runs 13 residues. Germline CDR1 reads ENHRY; CDR2 reads SYGVKD. CDR3 region: CAISPIRQNEQYF. For the CDR3, the DNA is TGTGCCATCAGCCCTATCCGACAGAACGAGCAGTACTTC.

This rearrangement joins TRBV28 to TRBJ2-7; 10 nucleotides agree with TRBD1. Unmatched junction bases numbered 8, after V lost 5 bases and J lost 7 bases. The CDR3 consists of 14 residues. Germline V CDR1 and CDR2: MDHEN, SYDVKM. CDR3 bases: TGTGCCAGCAGTATAGGACAGGGGGTCTGGGAGCAGTACTTC. Amino acids: CASSIGQGVWEQYF.

The J gene is TRBJ2-3, the V gene TRBV29-1; possible D gene TRBD2, 6 bases. The CDR3 contains 17 residues. V was trimmed by 4 bases and J by 2 bases, leaving 22 bases between them. Germline V gene sequence: CDR1 SQVTM, CDR2 ANQGSEA. CDR3 nucleotides: TGCAGCGTTGCCTTCCCTTGGAGGGATACACCCACAGATACGCAGTATTTT. This codes for CSVAFPWRDTPTDTQYF.

The chain is built from TRBV6-5 and TRBJ2-7; a possible D gene is TRBD2 (5 bases). The CDR3 runs to 12 residues. V was shortened by 6 bases and J by 5 bases, with 11 bases between the two germline ends. The germline gives CDR1 MNHEY, CDR2 SVGAGI. In DNA, the CDR3 is TGTGCCAGCAGCTCCCTCGGGGACGAGCAGTACTTC. This gives the protein CASSSLGDEQYF.

This CDR3 is CASSLPAGTAGEKLFF. In DNA form, the CDR3 reads TGTGCCAGCAGCCTCCCCGCCGGGACAGCGGGTGAAAAACTGTTTTTT. This chain uses TRBV5-5 with TRBJ1-4; 7 bases line up with TRBD1. V gave up 4 bases and J gave up 7 bases; unmatched junction bases: 13. Germline CDR1 is SGHKS and CDR2 is YYEKEE (reference sequence). The CDR3 extends over 16 amino acids.

V and J are TRBV7-2 and TRBJ1-2; D may be TRBD1 (5 bases). The CDR3 is 14 amino acids. V was trimmed by 2 bases and J by 5 bases, leaving 12 bases between them. Germline CDR1 SGHTA, CDR2 FQGNSA. CDR3 loop: CASSLNPPGYGYTF. As DNA, the CDR3 is TGTGCCAGCAGCTTAAACCCTCCAGGGTATGGCTACACCTTC.

The chain has TRBV28 and TRBJ1-6; possibly TRBD1 for D (6 bases). CDR1 is MDHEN and CDR2 is SYDVKM in the germline V gene. The V end lost 3 bases, the J end lost 10 bases, and 13 bases lay between the germline ends. The CDR3 is 14 residues long. The CDR3: CASSLDSGGSPLHF. The DNA of the CDR3 is TGTGCCAGCAGTTTGGACAGCGGGGGATCACCCCTCCACTTT.

The chain carries TRBV28 and TRBJ1-2, with D possibly matching TRBD1 (6 bases). Trimming left V 3 bases short and J 3 bases short, with 17 bases between. CDR3 length equals 16 residues. CDR1 and CDR2 from the germline V gene are MDHEN and SYDVKM. The CDR3 DNA sequence: TGTGCCAGCAGTTTTGGGTTGGGGGGGGCCTACTATGGCTACACCTTC. This encodes CASSFGLGGAYYGYTF.

The chain carries TRBV19 and TRBJ1-4; tentatively, D is TRBD1 (6 bases). Trimming pared 0 bases from V and 4 bases from J, leaving 9 bases between. Germline-derived CDR1 and CDR2 are LNHDA and SQIVND (reference sequence). The CDR3 is 15 residues long. The DNA for the CDR3 is TGTGCCAGTAGTATAGAGGACAGCTATAATGAAAAACTGTTTTTT. Its translation is CASSIEDSYNEKLFF.

The V gene is TRBV5-4, the J gene TRBJ2-2, with TRBD2 as a possible D gene (6 bases). This CDR3 region has 15 residues. From germline, CDR1 is SGHNT and CDR2 YYREEE (reference sequence). The V and J ends lost 4 bases and 1 base respectively, with 11 bases between them. CDR3 nucleotides: TGTGCCAGCAGCGACCGGGGGAAGAACACCGGGGAGCTGTTTTTT. Residues: CASSDRGKNTGELFF.

The V call is TRBV18, the J call TRBJ2-1; 13 positions match TRBD2. The CDR3 totals 17 residues. Per the germline V gene, CDR1 is KGHSH and CDR2 is LQKENI. V was clipped by 0 bases and J by 5 bases; unmatched bases: 4. CDR3 in amino acids: CASSPPRLAGGHNEQFF. The CDR3 nucleotides are TGTGCCAGCTCACCACCAAGACTAGCGGGAGGCCACAATGAGCAGTTCTTC.

Note on this clone: This sample also contains other DNA sequences that code for the same CDR3. As DNA, the CDR3 is TGTGCCAGCAGTTTACTCGGGGGGAGCAATCAGCCCCAGCATTTT. The encoded protein is CASSLLGGSNQPQHF. The chain combines TRBV28 with TRBJ1-5; possible D gene TRBD1, 5 bases. V was trimmed by 2 bases and J by 1 base, leaving 9 bases between them. Germline V gives CDR1 MDHEN, CDR2 SYDVKM. This CDR3 is 15 amino acids long.

The J gene is TRBJ2-5, the V gene TRBV6-2 or TRBV6-3, with 7 positions matching TRBD2. CDR1 is MNHEY and CDR2 is SVGEGT in the germline V gene. Losses at the gene ends were 0 bases for V and 1 base for J; bases not matched to a gene: 5. The CDR3 sequence is 16 residues long. The DNA for the CDR3 is TGTGCCAGCAGTTACTCGATGGCTAGCGGCCAAGAGACCCAGTACTTC. This gives the protein CASSYSMASGQETQYF.